This entry describes one TCR beta chain. Its specificity is unknown. Libraries were prepared by immunoSEQ multiplex PCR; TCRdb keeps only in-frame clonotypes and omits some of them. The data hold some 140,000 clones, with more than 85% observed a single time. The CDR3 runs 13 residues. Trimming stripped 5 bases from V and 7 bases from J, with 13 bases between. Germline V lookup: CDR1 SGHTA, CDR2 FQGTGA. The data derive from a study of T cell responses to AZD1222 COVID-19 vaccine. Study-level background: Pooled samples include second doses given at about 4 or 12 weeks. Study-wide points: Nearly half of spike-specific TCRs reportedly go after variant regions that carry no mutations.

The clonotype comes from an adult in good health. The sequencing here drew on peripheral blood, taken on day 0 of AZD1222 vaccination. The gene calls are TRBV7-3 and TRBJ2-3; no firm D call. CDR3: CASSLTMGYTQYF. The DNA of the CDR3 is TGTGCCAGCAGCCTCACCATGGGGTATACGCAGTATTTT.